The 30 T cell receptor beta chains given below trace back to one sample, sequenced in a study of long-term antiretroviral therapy in people with HIV (dated by TCRdb to about 2022). The immunoSEQ hsTCRB v3.0 assay was used at survey level resolution to sequence the TRB variable region. Imported from immuneACCESS, the table was reduced by TCRdb to in-frame sequences with V and J called. These copies leave out some clones; in studies compared against another copy, an unresolved V gene accounts for under half, and the cause of the remainder is not known. Within this sample are tens of thousands of clones, with 70% to 90% of them counted one time only. The ten largest make up 4.8% of the sample. Sequencing was performed on unsorted PBMCs, taken 0.8 years after starting antiretroviral therapy. The source of these receptors is a woman aged 25 to 45 with HIV.

CDR3 region: CASSFRLAGDQETQYF. The CDR3 coding sequence is TGTGCCAGCAGCTTCCGACTAGCGGGGGACCAAGAGACCCAGTACTTC. The chain links TRBV7-6 to TRBJ2-5; 12 bases align to TRBD2. The CDR3 is made up of 16 amino acids. Germline CDR1 is SGHVS and CDR2 is FNYEAQ. The ends lost 3 bases at V and 0 bases at J; junction bases unmatched: 2.

The chain recombines TRBV5-1 with TRBJ1-1; 10 nucleotides match TRBD1. The CDR3 contains 14 residues. V trimming: 6 bases; J trimming: 4 bases; junction bases outside the gene matches: 6. Germline V gene lookup returns CDR1 SGHRS and CDR2 YFSETQ. The CDR3 loop reads CASTPTGGFTEAFF. CDR3 nucleotide sequence: TGCGCCAGCACCCCGACAGGGGGCTTCACTGAAGCTTTCTTT.

This chain connects TRBV6-1 to TRBJ2-7; tentative D call: TRBD2 (6 bases). The V and J ends lost 1 base and 0 bases respectively, with 10 bases between them. The CDR3 length is 15 residues. The germline V gene encodes CDR1 MNHNS and CDR2 SASEGT. The CDR3 reads CASSEEALASYEQYV. CDR3 nucleotide sequence: TGTGCCAGCAGTGAAGAGGCACTAGCCTCCTACGAGCAGTACGTC.

The chain carries TRBV13 and TRBJ2-5; TRBD2 matches at 7 bases. V lost 3 bases, J lost 1 base, and 8 bases stayed unmatched. This CDR3 region has 16 residues. CDR1 and CDR2 from the germline V gene are PRHDT and FYEKMQ (reference sequence). The CDR3 sequence: CASSFPGGEGQETQYF. The CDR3 bases are TGTGCCAGCAGCTTCCCGGGCGGGGAGGGCCAAGAGACCCAGTACTTC.

The rearrangement links TRBV21-1 to TRBJ2-7. TRBV21-1 is a listed pseudogene. The CDR3 is 14 residues long. CDR3 in amino acids: CASSKEESFNEQYV. The CDR3 coding sequence is TGTGCCAGCAGCAAAGAAGAATCTTTCAACGAGCAGTACGTC.

The chain recombines TRBV18 with TRBJ1-1; the D gene is possibly TRBD1 (5 bases). Germline loops: CDR1 KGHSH, CDR2 LQKENI. CDR3 length: 14 amino acids. V was cut by 6 bases and J by 1 base, with 12 bases left in between. The CDR3 nucleotides are TGTGCCAGCTCCCAAAGGGGAGAGAACACTGAAGCTTTCTTT. Its protein product is CASSQRGENTEAFF.

The chain uses TRBV4-2 and TRBJ2-1; D is possibly TRBD1 or TRBD2 (5 bases each). The CDR3 is 16 amino acids. Germline assignment: CDR1 LGHNA and CDR2 YNFKEQ. V lost 4 bases to trimming and J lost 0 bases, with 13 bases between them. The CDR3 coding sequence is TGTGCCAGCAGCCCGTTGGGGGTGGGCTCCTACAATGAGCAGTTCTTC. This codes for CASSPLGVGSYNEQFF.

The chain couples TRBV9 to TRBJ1-2; D might be TRBD1 (5 bases). The ends were cut back, 0 bases at V and 3 bases at J, with 12 bases in the middle. Germline V gene lookup returns CDR1 SGDLS and CDR2 YYNGEE. The CDR3 contains 15 residues. The CDR3, as DNA: TGTGCCAGCAGCGTAGGCCGGGCGGGGCACTATGGCTACACCTTC. It specifies CASSVGRAGHYGYTF.

V usage is TRBV5-4 and J usage is TRBJ2-1, with D tentatively TRBD2 (5 bases). Germline V lookup: CDR1 SGHNT, CDR2 YYREEE (reference sequence). This CDR3 spans 13 amino acids. V lost 1 base to trimming and J lost 10 bases, with 12 bases between them. In DNA, the CDR3 is TGTGCCAGCAGCTTGAGCGGCACCCTGGAGCAGTTCTTC. Protein sequence: CASSLSGTLEQFF.

V is TRBV9 and J is TRBJ2-1; D uncertain. From germline, CDR1 is SGDLS and CDR2 YYNGEE. CDR3 size: 12 residues. The V gene lost 3 bases and the J gene lost 10 bases, with 11 bases spanning the gap. CDR3 sequence (DNA): TGTGCCAGCAGCGAGGTGCCGGGCGAGCAGTTCTTC. Amino acids: CASSEVPGEQFF.

The chain is built from TRBV11-2 and TRBJ1-2; D might be TRBD1 (6 bases). The length of the CDR3 is 15 residues. Germline CDR1 and CDR2: SGHAT and FQNNGV. Trimming cost V 3 bases and J 6 bases, with 17 bases left between them. The CDR3 DNA follows: TGTGCCAGCAGCTTCGGACAGACCTACAAGCATGGCTACACCTTC. Encoded protein: CASSFGQTYKHGYTF. Combining the CDR3 with reference TRBV11-2 and TRBJ1-2 gives the whole variable domain EAGVAQSPRYKIIEKRQSVAFWCNPISGHATLYWYQQILGQGPKLLIQFQNNGVVDDSQLPKDRFSAERLKGVDSTLKIQPAKLEDSAVYLCASSFGQTYKHGYTFGSGTRLTVV.

The chain links TRBV2 to TRBJ1-1; no clear D gene. CDR1 is SNHLY, CDR2 FYNNEI, per germline. The CDR3 has 12 amino acids. The germline V and J ends were trimmed by 4 bases and 6 bases, with 9 bases remaining between them. This CDR3 reads CASSGPNPEAFF. CDR3 DNA: TGTGCCAGCAGTGGTCCAAACCCTGAAGCTTTCTTT.

The rearrangement links TRBV4-1 to TRBJ1-1, with D hard to call. V was cut by 0 bases and J by 0 bases, with 11 bases left in between. The CDR3 has 16 residues. The germline CDR1 and CDR2 sequences are MGHRA and YSYEKL. The CDR3: CASSQDHGQLNTEAFF. The CDR3 nucleotides read TGCGCCAGCAGCCAAGATCACGGGCAGCTGAACACTGAAGCTTTCTTT.

CDR3 DNA: TGTGCCAGCAGCTTAGAGCTGGGTGCGAACACTGAAGCTTTCTTT. This codes for CASSLELGANTEAFF. The rearrangement links TRBV7-9 to TRBJ1-1; D unresolved. In germline, CDR1 is SEHNR, CDR2 FQNEAQ (reference sequence). The CDR3 has 15 amino acids. Trimming cost V 1 base and J 1 base, with 10 bases left between them.

The J gene is TRBJ2-2, the V gene TRBV5-8; TRBD1 is a possible D gene (6 bases). Trimming left V 3 bases short and J 1 base short, with 10 bases between. This CDR3 comprises 15 residues. CDR1 SGHTS and CDR2 YDEGEE come from the germline V gene. The CDR3, as DNA: TGTGCCAGCAGCTCCAGGGGCCTGAACACCGGGGAGCTGTTTTTT. Translated, it gives CASSSRGLNTGELFF.

This rearrangement joins TRBV6-6 to TRBJ2-3, with TRBD1 matching 7 bases. The CDR3 is made up of 15 amino acids. CDR1 and CDR2 from the germline V gene are MNHNY and SVGAGI (reference sequence). The V segment lost 7 bases and the J segment 1 base; nucleotides outside the gene matches: 8. The CDR3 sequence is CASNPRDSGTDTQYF. CDR3 DNA sequence: TGTGCCAGCAATCCACGGGACAGTGGCACAGATACGCAGTATTTT.

The chain recombines TRBV27 with TRBJ1-5; 7 bases match TRBD1. Germline V gene lookup returns CDR1 MNHEY and CDR2 SMNVEV (reference sequence). V lost 0 bases to trimming and J lost 3 bases; unmatched junction nucleotides: 5. The CDR3 loop spans 16 amino acids. The CDR3 protein is CASSLSRQGYNQPQHF. CDR3 DNA sequence: TGTGCCAGCAGTTTATCCCGACAGGGTTACAATCAGCCCCAGCATTTT.

V and J are TRBV5-6 and TRBJ2-3; D may correspond to TRBD1 or TRBD2 (5 bases each). The length of the CDR3 is 11 residues. CDR1 SGHDT and CDR2 YYEEEE come from the germline V gene. With 0 bases removed from V and 9 bases from J, the gap between germline ends came to 5 bases. CDR3 loop: CASSLGGTQYF. The CDR3 DNA sequence: TGTGCCAGCAGCTTGGGGGGGACGCAGTATTTT.

The rearrangement joins TRBV6-5 to TRBJ1-3; D not certain. CDR1 and CDR2 (germline): MNHEY, SVGAGI. Trimming took 9 bases from V and 0 from J, leaving 15 bases between them. This CDR3 has 15 amino acids. The DNA for the CDR3 is TGTGCCAGTGCGGGCACTGCTAGCTCTGGAAACACCATATATTTT. Translation: CASAGTASSGNTIYF.

V usage is TRBV9 and J usage is TRBJ1-1; unclear D gene. V was shortened by 5 bases and J by 1 base, with 3 bases between the two germline ends. The CDR3 runs 11 residues. The germline gives CDR1 SGDLS, CDR2 YYNGEE. The CDR3 loop reads CASRPNTEAFF. For the CDR3, the DNA is TGTGCCAGCAGGCCGAACACTGAAGCTTTCTTT.

The chain combines TRBV6-1 with TRBJ2-7; TRBD1 is a possible D gene (5 bases). The germline CDR1 and CDR2 sequences are MNHNS and SASEGT. The CDR3 is 13 residues long. V gave up 2 bases and J gave up 6 bases, with 11 bases separating them. CDR3 sequence reads: CASSELGVSEQYF. CDR3 nucleotides: TGTGCCAGCAGTGAATTAGGGGTTAGCGAGCAGTACTTC.

The rearrangement joins TRBV11-3 to TRBJ2-1; 8 bases are a match to TRBD2. With 1 base clipped from V and 5 bases from J, the junction kept 4 bases outside the gene matches. Germline V gene data show CDR1 as SGHNT and CDR2 as YENEEA. This CDR3 has 15 residues. CDR3 loop: CASSLGSRGDNEQFF. CDR3 DNA: TGTGCCAGCAGCTTAGGCTCGCGGGGGGACAATGAGCAGTTCTTC. The complete variable domain, with remaining parts taken from reference TRBV11-3 and TRBJ2-1, reads EAGVVQSPRYKIIEKKQPVAFWCNPISGHNTLYWYLQNLGQGPELLIRYENEEAVDDSQLPKDRFSAERLKGVDSTLKIQPAELGDSAVYLCASSLGSRGDNEQFFGPGTRLTVL.

The chain uses TRBV5-8 and TRBJ2-3, with a weak D call TRBD2 (5 bases). The V and J ends lost 3 bases and 0 bases respectively, with 8 bases between them. The CDR3 is 14 amino acids. The V gene's germline CDR1 is SGHTS and CDR2 YDEGEE. The CDR3 bases are TGTGCCAGCAGCTCGGGGTCTAGCACAGATACGCAGTATTTT. Its translation is CASSSGSSTDTQYF.

The CDR3 reads CASSGTGKGEQYF. The CDR3 DNA is TGTGCCAGCAGCGGGACAGGGAAAGGCGAGCAGTACTTC. J is TRBJ2-7 and V is TRBV14; 9 bases match TRBD1. There are 13 residues in the CDR3. Germline CDR1 is SGHDN and CDR2 is FVKESK. V shed 5 bases, J shed 6 bases, and the junction held 5 bases outside the gene matches.

The J gene is TRBJ1-1, the V gene TRBV5-6; D is unresolved. The CDR3 is 16 residues long. Germline V gene sequence: CDR1 SGHDT, CDR2 YYEEEE. V dropped 2 bases and J dropped 7 bases, with 21 bases sitting between them. CDR3 sequence: CASSLGAQRPGGEAFF. The DNA of the CDR3 is TGTGCCAGCAGCTTAGGCGCACAGCGACCCGGTGGTGAAGCTTTCTTT. Looking up the rest from reference TRBV5-6 and TRBJ1-1 gives the full variable domain: DAGVTQSPTHLIKTRGQQVTLRCSPKSGHDTVSWYQQALGQGPQFIFQYYEEEERQRGNFPDRFSGHQFPNYSSELNVNALLLGDSALYLCASSLGAQRPGGEAFFGQGTRLTVV.

This clone was observed once. The chain joins TRBV2 to TRBJ1-5; a possible D gene is TRBD1 (5 bases). Per germline, CDR1 SNHLY and CDR2 FYNNEI. Trimming removed 8 bases from V and 6 bases from J, with 14 bases in between. This CDR3 has 13 residues. CDR3 amino acids: CASRQGFGQPQHF. The CDR3 DNA reads TGTGCCAGCCGGCAGGGTTTCGGTCAGCCCCAGCATTTT.

The J gene is TRBJ2-2, the V gene TRBV7-3; 7 bases are a match to TRBD1. CDR1 SGHTA and CDR2 FQGTGA come from the germline V gene. V was clipped by 5 bases and J by 4 bases; unmatched bases: 10. The length of the CDR3 is 16 residues. In DNA form, the CDR3 reads TGTGCCAGCAGCCCCGAGATGGCAGGGGGCACCGGGGAGCTGTTTTTT. It is translated as CASSPEMAGGTGELFF.

This clone was detected only once. The rearrangement links TRBV2 to TRBJ2-1, with TRBD2 as a possible D gene (5 bases). The V end was cut by 7 bases, the J end by 5 bases, with 18 bases between. The CDR3 has 15 residues. The germline V gene has CDR1 SNHLY and CDR2 FYNNEI. The CDR3 protein is CASIERASTHNEQFF. The CDR3 coding sequence is TGTGCCAGCATTGAGAGGGCAAGTACACACAATGAGCAGTTCTTC.

J is TRBJ2-3 and V is TRBV11-2; the match to TRBD2 covers 12 bases. Trimming removed 2 bases from V and 3 bases from J; junction bases left unmatched: 3. The CDR3 contains 16 residues. CDR1 SGHAT and CDR2 FQNNGV come from the germline V gene. The CDR3 here is CASSLTSGGSTDTQYF. As DNA, the CDR3 is TGTGCCAGCAGCTTAACTAGCGGGGGGTCTACAGATACGCAGTATTTT.

The gene calls are TRBV29-1 and TRBJ1-2; no clear D gene. Per germline, CDR1 SQVTM and CDR2 ANQGSEA. Trimming cost V 2 bases and J 5 bases, with 9 bases left between them. The CDR3 runs to 12 residues. The CDR3, as DNA: TGCAGCGTTGAACCCCCAGGTTATGGCTACACCTTC. It codes for CSVEPPGYGYTF.